Each of the 23 T cell receptor beta chains below was sequenced from the same sample in a study of CD8 T cells in Susac syndrome. cDNA came from approximately 0.5 to 1 ug RNA primed by random hexamers. TCRdb independently ran MiXCR on the immunoSEQ multiplex PCR reads; one entry per CDR3 protein. The data show over 300,000 distinct CDR3 sequences, around 92% seen once. The sample was CD4+ T cells from PBMCs. The receptors shown here come from a human donor with multiple sclerosis.

The chain joins TRBV5-1 to TRBJ1-1; a weak D match, TRBD1 (6 bases). Germline CDR1 is SGHRS and CDR2 is YFSETQ. V gave up 4 bases and J gave up 6 bases, with 16 bases separating them. CDR3 length: 14 amino acids. CDR3 sequence: CASSLIQGRAEAFF. The CDR3 DNA reads as TGCGCCAGCAGCCTCATTCAGGGGCGCGCTGAAGCTTTCTTT. Supplemented by reference TRBV5-1 and TRBJ1-1, the full variable domain reads KAGVTQTPRYLIKTRGQQVTLSCSPISGHRSVSWYQQTPGQGLQFLFEYFSETQRNKGNFPGRFSGRQFSNSRSEMNVSTLELGDSALYLCASSLIQGRAEAFFGQGTRLTVV.

This clonotype has a single count. The gene calls are TRBV6-2 or TRBV6-3 and TRBJ2-5; D is perhaps TRBD2 (6 bases). CDR1 and CDR2 from the germline V gene are MNHEY and SVGEGT. The CDR3 is 15 amino acids. With 2 bases removed from V and 5 bases from J, the gap between germline ends came to 15 bases. CDR3 amino acids: CASSYVGTPSETQYF. The CDR3 DNA follows: TGTGCCAGCAGTTACGTCGGGACTCCCTCTGAGACCCAGTACTTC.

This chain links TRBV9 with TRBJ2-5, with 10 bases fitting TRBD2. CDR3 size: 17 residues. The V segment lost 0 bases and the J segment 5 bases; nucleotides outside the gene matches: 10. Germline lookup yields CDR1 SGDLS and CDR2 YYNGEE. CDR3 sequence: CASSVGVTAGGLETQYF. CDR3 sequence (DNA): TGTGCCAGCAGCGTAGGAGTAACAGCGGGAGGGCTTGAGACCCAGTACTTC.

V gene TRBV12-3 or TRBV12-4 combines with J gene TRBJ2-1; D is ambiguous. The CDR3 spans 13 residues. The germline V and J ends were trimmed by 5 bases and 8 bases, with 13 bases remaining between them. The CDR3: CASSPLWWDEQFF. The CDR3 DNA sequence: TGTGCCAGCAGTCCCCTGTGGTGGGATGAGCAGTTCTTC.

The chain couples TRBV6-1 to TRBJ2-7, with D uncertain. CDR3 size: 14 residues. The germline gives CDR1 MNHNS, CDR2 SASEGT. Trimming removed 7 bases from V and 6 bases from J, with 19 bases in between. CDR3 DNA: TGTGCCAGCACCCGGGTCCCCATCCCTGCCGAGCAGTACTTC. Translated: CASTRVPIPAEQYF.

The gene calls are TRBV12-5 and TRBJ2-5, with D possibly matching TRBD1 (6 bases). In germline, CDR1 is LGHNT, CDR2 FRNRAP. This CDR3 has 14 residues. Trimming left V 5 bases short and J 2 bases short, with 12 bases between. CDR3 amino acids: CASGPRDIQETQYF. The CDR3 bases are TGTGCTAGTGGTCCCAGGGACATACAAGAGACCCAGTACTTC.

The chain couples TRBV18 to TRBJ2-5; no definite D call. Trimming cost V 3 bases and J 0 bases, with 5 bases left between them. Germline CDR1 reads KGHSH; CDR2 reads LQKENI. The CDR3 contains 13 residues. The CDR3 DNA sequence: TGTGCCAGCTCACCCTTGTACCAAGAGACCCAGTACTTC. This gives the protein CASSPLYQETQYF.

CDR3 in DNA: TGTGCCAGTAGCGTGTATAAGAACACTGAAGCTTTCTTT. The encoded protein is CASSVYKNTEAFF. This chain joins TRBV19 and TRBJ1-1; D gene ambiguous. CDR1 is LNHDA, CDR2 SQIVND, per germline (reference sequence). The CDR3 has 13 amino acids. V lost 6 bases to trimming and J lost 1 base, with 9 bases between them.

This chain uses TRBV12-3 or TRBV12-4 with TRBJ1-3; 10 bases are a match to TRBD1. This CDR3 has 16 residues. J gave up 4 bases and V 6 bases, and 9 bases lay outside the gene matches. CDR3 bases: TGTGCCAGCAGCGATTCCGGGACAGGGGCAGGAAACACCATATATTTT. Its translation is CASSDSGTGAGNTIYF.

This sequence joins TRBV5-6 and TRBJ1-5, with 10 bases identical to TRBD1. The V and J ends lost 0 bases and 3 bases, in that order; junction bases with no gene match: 9. The germline CDR1 and CDR2 sequences are SGHDT and YYEEEE. The CDR3 covers 18 residues. The CDR3 DNA reads TGTGCCAGCAGCTTGGCCGCGGACAGGGGGTTAACCAATCAGCCCCAGCATTTT. This gives the protein CASSLAADRGLTNQPQHF. Full variable domain (remainder filled in from reference TRBV5-6 and TRBJ1-5): DAGVTQSPTHLIKTRGQQVTLRCSPKSGHDTVSWYQQALGQGPQFIFQYYEEEERQRGNFPDRFSGHQFPNYSSELNVNALLLGDSALYLCASSLAADRGLTNQPQHFGDGTRLSIL.

V and J are TRBV20-1 and TRBJ2-1, with 11 bases lining up with TRBD1. Trimming cost V 0 bases and J 9 bases; bases outside gene matches: 10. Germline V gene lookup returns CDR1 DFQATT and CDR2 SNEGSKA (reference sequence). The CDR3 has 16 amino acids. The CDR3 coding sequence is TGCAGTGCTAGAGATCCCGGGACAGGGGGGACAAGTGAGCAGTTCTTC. Translating gives CSARDPGTGGTSEQFF.

This clonotype occurred once. The chain links TRBV30 to TRBJ1-2; 7 positions agree with TRBD1. This CDR3 spans 16 amino acids. The ends lost 0 bases at V and 2 bases at J; junction bases unmatched: 9. Germline V CDR1 and CDR2: GTSNPN, SVGIG (reference sequence). Written as DNA, the CDR3 is TGTGCCTGGAGTGTAGGGAGACAGGGCCTCAACTATGGCTACACCTTC. It yields the protein CAWSVGRQGLNYGYTF.

The chain carries TRBV5-4 and TRBJ2-1, with 9 bases matching TRBD1. The CDR3 runs 16 residues. Germline V lookup: CDR1 SGHNT, CDR2 YYREEE (reference sequence). The V and J ends lost 2 bases and 2 bases, in that order; junction bases with no gene match: 5. As DNA, the CDR3 is TGTGCCAGCAGCTTAGTTACAGGGGGCGCCTACAATGAGCAGTTCTTC. Protein: CASSLVTGGAYNEQFF.

The table lists this clonotype with a count of one. This sequence joins TRBV7-8 and TRBJ2-1, with TRBD2 identical over 10 bases. Germline CDR1 and CDR2: SGHVS and FQNEAQ. The ends lost 2 bases at V and 10 bases at J; junction bases unmatched: 14. The CDR3 runs 17 residues. DNA for the CDR3: TGTGCCAGCAGCTTACTCCAGCTAGCGGGAGTTGGTACCGAGCAGTTCTTC. Translation: CASSLLQLAGVGTEQFF. Based on the CDR3 plus reference TRBV7-8 and TRBJ2-1, the full variable domain is GAGVSQSPRYKVAKRGQDVALRCDPISGHVSLFWYQQALGQGPEFLTYFQNEAQLDKSGLPSDRFFAERPEGSVSTLKIQRTQQEDSAVYLCASSLLQLAGVGTEQFFGPGTRLTVL.

The gene calls are TRBV7-8 and TRBJ2-3; possibly TRBD2 for D (5 bases). This CDR3 is built from 16 residues. Trimming removed 2 bases at V and 6 bases at J, with 18 bases between. Germline CDR1 is SGHVS and CDR2 is FQNEAQ. The CDR3 is CASSLIKAAPRDTQYF. CDR3 DNA sequence: TGTGCCAGCAGCTTAATCAAAGCGGCCCCGAGGGATACGCAGTATTTT.

The chain has TRBV5-1 and TRBJ2-1; no firm D call. This CDR3 is built from 14 residues. Germline V gene lookup returns CDR1 SGHRS and CDR2 YFSETQ. V shed 0 bases and J shed 5 bases, with 9 bases lying between them. CDR3 DNA: TGCGCCAGCAGCTTGGCCACCCACGACAATGAGCAGTTCTTC. Amino acids: CASSLATHDNEQFF.

The CDR3 sequence is CASSLSRGDVEAFF. In DNA form, the CDR3 reads TGTGCCAGCAGCTTATCGAGGGGTGATGTGGAAGCTTTCTTT. V and J are TRBV11-2 and TRBJ1-1; TRBD1 is a possible D gene (5 bases). The CDR3 covers 14 residues. With 2 bases removed from V and 8 bases from J, the gap between germline ends came to 15 bases. Looked up from germline, CDR1 is SGHAT and CDR2 is FQNNGV.

The CDR3 protein is CASGLVPTGELFF. The CDR3 DNA reads TGTGCTAGTGGTTTGGTACCCACCGGGGAGCTGTTTTTT. The chain has TRBV12-5 and TRBJ2-2, with unresolved D. The CDR3 spans 13 residues. CDR1 is LGHNT and CDR2 is FRNRAP in the germline V gene. Between the trimmed V and J ends, which lost 0 bases and 4 bases, there was a span of 3 bases.

The chain links TRBV2 to TRBJ1-3; the D gene is possibly TRBD1 (5 bases). CDR1 SNHLY and CDR2 FYNNEI come from the germline V gene. This CDR3 has 14 residues. V lost 8 bases and J 5 bases, leaving 16 bases between the germline ends. For the CDR3, the DNA is TGTGCCAGCGTGGATCCGGGGGGGAGAAACACCATATATTTT. Its protein product is CASVDPGGRNTIYF.

The chain joins TRBV20-1 to TRBJ2-3; 9 positions match TRBD2. This CDR3 region has 15 residues. Germline-derived CDR1 and CDR2 are DFQATT and SNEGSKA (reference sequence). With 3 bases clipped from V and 1 base from J, the junction kept 5 bases outside the gene matches. In nucleotides, the CDR3 is TGCAGTGCTAGTAGCGGGGGTGGCGGCACAGATACGCAGTATTTT. Its protein is CSASSGGGGTDTQYF.

This clonotype was counted a few times. The chain employs TRBV18 and TRBJ1-5; 8 nucleotides align to TRBD1. CDR3 size: 15 residues. The J segment lost 1 base and the V segment lost 2 bases, leaving 1 base of the junction unmatched. The germline V gene has CDR1 KGHSH and CDR2 LQKENI. CDR3: CASSPGTGSNQPQHF. The CDR3 DNA reads TGTGCCAGCTCACCAGGGACAGGCAGCAATCAGCCCCAGCATTTT. The whole variable domain, remainder taken from reference TRBV18 and TRBJ1-5, is NAGVMQNPRHLVRRRGQEARLRCSPMKGHSHVYWYRQLPEEGLKFMVYLQKENIIDESGMPKERFSAEFPKEGPSILRIQQVVRGDSAAYFCASSPGTGSNQPQHFGDGTRLSIL.

V and J are TRBV4-1 and TRBJ1-5; D call uncertain. Germline V gives CDR1 MGHRA, CDR2 YSYEKL. The germline V and J ends were trimmed by 0 bases and 9 bases, with 15 bases remaining between them. The CDR3 spans 15 residues. This CDR3 is CASSQDIHENRPQHF. The CDR3 coding sequence is TGCGCCAGCAGCCAAGACATTCACGAAAACCGGCCCCAGCATTTT.

V and J are TRBV12-3 or TRBV12-4 and TRBJ2-7; 8 nucleotides agree with TRBD2. The CDR3 contains 15 residues. Unmatched junction bases numbered 13, after V lost 5 bases and J lost 7 bases. The CDR3 DNA reads TGTGCCAGCAGTCCCCCCGGGGGGGCCGCGGGTGAGCAGTACTTC. Amino acid sequence: CASSPPGGAAGEQYF.